This is a list of T cell receptor beta chains from one sample in a study of tumor-infiltrating lymphocytes in localized non-small cell lung cancer. Profiled with immunoSEQ multiplex PCR; TCRdb holds only in-frame clones, not every one. The sample consists of around 12,000 clones, 86% of them appearing once. Sequencing was carried out using uninvolved lung tissue not adjacent to the tumor. These receptors originate from a human donor with non-small cell lung cancer. CDR3s include the opening cysteine and the closing phenylalanine or tryptophan. The D gene is left open where the match is weak. The size of a clone is reported for some rows only, either as once, few or many, or as a class for expanded clones.

>TRBV9|TRBJ1-1|NA|TRBD1
TGTGCCAGCAGCGTAGGGGCGGGACAGGTGAACACTGAAGCTTTCTTT
CASSVGAGQVNTEAFF
>TRBV4-3|TRBJ1-2|NA|NA
TGCGCCAGCAGCCAAGATTGGACTAACTATGGCTACACCTTC
CASSQDWTNYGYTF
>TRBV5-6|TRBJ1-5|NA|TRBD1
TGTGCCAGCAGCTTGAACAGGGGGCGCGGTCAGCCCCAGCATTTT
CASSLNRGRGQPQHF
>TRBV11-2|TRBJ1-1|few|NA
TGTGCCAGCAGCTTCATCCAGGGTTCCACTGAAGCTTTCTTT
CASSFIQGSTEAFF
>TRBV6-5|TRBJ1-4|NA|NA
TGTGCCAGCAGTTACCGCGGGGGGGCGGTTAATGAAAAACTGTTTTTT
CASSYRGGAVNEKLFF
>TRBV2|TRBJ1-1|NA|TRBD1
TGTGCCAGCAGTCCCGGGACAGGGATGATGAACACTGAAGCTTTCTTT
CASSPGTGMMNTEAFF
>TRBV7-3|TRBJ1-1|NA|TRBD1
TGTGCCAGCAGCTTACTCGGGGGACAGTCTGAAGCTTTCTTT
CASSLLGGQSEAFF
>TRBV4-2|TRBJ2-7|NA|TRBD2
TGTGCCAGCAGCCTTTCGGTGAGCAGGGAGGGACTCTCCTACGAGCAGTACTTC
CASSLSVSREGLSYEQYF
>TRBV5-6|TRBJ2-7|NA|NA
TGTGCCAGCAGCTTAACTGGGAACTCCTACGAGCAGTACTTC
CASSLTGNSYEQYF
>TRBV29-1|TRBJ1-5|NA|TRBD1
TGCAGCGTTGAATCAGGGGGCGGTCAGCCCCAGCATTTT
CSVESGGGQPQHF
>TRBV18|TRBJ2-3|NA|TRBD1
TGTGCCAGCTCCCAGACAGGGGGTACAGATACGCAGTATTTT
CASSQTGGTDTQYF
>TRBV6-5|TRBJ2-3|NA|TRBD2
TGTGCCAGCAGTTACTCGAGTAGCGGGGGACCAGATACGCAGTATTTT
CASSYSSSGGPDTQYF
>TRBV14|TRBJ1-4|NA|NA
TGTGCCAGCAGCCAAGATGGGGAAGATGAAAAACTGTTTTTT
CASSQDGEDEKLFF
>TRBV14|TRBJ1-1|NA|NA
TGTGCCAGCAGCCAAACCCGAACTATGAACACTGAAGCTTTCTTT
CASSQTRTMNTEAFF
>TRBV30|TRBJ2-7|few|NA
TGTGCCACCGAGAAAGAGAGCTACGAGCAGTACTTC
CATEKESYEQYF
>TRBV7-9|TRBJ1-5|NA|NA
TGTGCCAGCAGCTTAGCTCGGGATCAGCCCCAGCATTTT
CASSLARDQPQHF
>TRBV29-1|TRBJ1-5|NA|NA
TGCAGCGTAGGCGACGGGGGCAATCAGCCCCAGCATTTT
CSVGDGGNQPQHF
>TRBV14|TRBJ1-1|NA|NA
TGTGCCAGCAGCTACCACAGTAGGAACACTGAAGCTTTCTTT
CASSYHSRNTEAFF
>TRBV19|TRBJ2-1|NA|NA
TGTGCCAGTAGTGTCAGGGTCCCAGGCTCCTACAATGAGCAGTTCTTC
CASSVRVPGSYNEQFF
>TRBV10-3|TRBJ2-2|NA|NA
TGTGCCATCAGTGAGGGCCAGGGGTACACCGGGGAGCTGTTTTTT
CAISEGQGYTGELFF
>TRBV6-1|TRBJ1-6|NA|NA
TGTGCCAGCAGTGAACCGAATTCACCCCTCCACTTT
CASSEPNSPLHF
>TRBV21-1|TRBJ2-7|NA|NA
TGTGCCAGCAGGGACAACTCCTACGAGCAGTACTTC
CASRDNSYEQYF
>TRBV11-2|TRBJ2-2|NA|NA
TGTGCCAGCAGCCTTACGGGGGGCAGCGGCACCGGGGAGCTGTTTTTT
CASSLTGGSGTGELFF
>TRBV11-2|TRBJ1-1|few|NA
TGTGCCAGCAGCCTCCACGTTGGCGGGGGCAACACTGAAGCTTTCTTT
CASSLHVGGGNTEAFF
>TRBV4-2|TRBJ2-3|NA|TRBD2
TGTGCCAGCAGCCAAGGACTAGCGGGCACAGATACGCAGTATTTT
CASSQGLAGTDTQYF
>TRBV25-1|TRBJ2-7|NA|TRBD1
TGTGCCAGCGGGGGACAGGGGTACGAGCAGTACTTC
CASGGQGYEQYF
>TRBV6-5|TRBJ1-3|NA|NA
TGTGCCAGCAGCGAGGGCTCTGGAAACACCATATATTTT
CASSEGSGNTIYF
>TRBV11-2|TRBJ1-2|few|TRBD1
TGTGCCAGCAGCCGGGACAGCCTCTATGGCTACACCTTC
CASSRDSLYGYTF
>TRBV4-1|TRBJ2-7|NA|TRBD1
TGCGCCAGCAGCCAACAGTTTTCAGGGGGCTTGCCCTACGAGCAGTACTTC
CASSQQFSGGLPYEQYF
>TRBV7-8|TRBJ2-1|NA|NA
TGTGCCAGCAGCTTAGTGGTGGTAACCTCCTACAATGAGCAGTTCTTC
CASSLVVVTSYNEQFF
>TRBV6-9|TRBJ1-1|NA|TRBD1
TGTGCCAGCAGTTGGACAGGGGGCGAGAGCACTGAAGCTTTCTTT
CASSWTGGESTEAFF
>TRBV19|TRBJ1-1|medium-sized|TRBD1
TGTGCCAGTAGTGGACAGGGGCTGGTGAACACTGAAGCTTTCTTT
CASSGQGLVNTEAFF
>TRBV10-3|TRBJ2-3|few|TRBD2
TGTGCCATCAGCGGGACTAGCGGCACAGATACGCAGTATTTT
CAISGTSGTDTQYF
>TRBV7-9|TRBJ1-2|NA|NA
TGTGCCAGCAGCTTAGCGCGTCCAGGGCAGGATGGCTACACCTTC
CASSLARPGQDGYTF
>TRBV29-1|TRBJ2-2|NA|TRBD1
TGCAGCGTTGAGGAAGGGGGCGCGGGCACCGGGGAGCTGTTTTTT
CSVEEGGAGTGELFF
>TRBV7-9|TRBJ2-5|NA|NA
TGTGCCAGCAGCTCCCCCAATAGTGGGCAAGAGACCCAGTACTTC
CASSSPNSGQETQYF
>TRBV2|TRBJ1-4|NA|TRBD1
TGTGCCAGCGCCCGACAGGGGGTAAGCCCTGCAACTAATGAAAAACTGTTTTTT
CASARQGVSPATNEKLFF
>TRBV10-3|TRBJ1-2|NA|TRBD1
TGTGCCATCAACCCGGGACAGCCTAACTATGGCTACACCTTC
CAINPGQPNYGYTF
>TRBV5-4|TRBJ2-3|NA|TRBD2
TGTGCCAGCAGCTTGGGACTAGCGGTCACAGATACGCAGTATTTT
CASSLGLAVTDTQYF
>TRBV7-2|TRBJ1-6|NA|NA
TGTGCCAGCAGCCAAGGACAGAGACTGTCACCCCTCCACTTT
CASSQGQRLSPLHF
>TRBV7-6|TRBJ2-1|NA|NA
TGTGCCAGCAGCCCCCAGTACGCCGAGCAGTTCTTC
CASSPQYAEQFF
>TRBV2|TRBJ1-5|NA|NA
TGTGCCAGCAGTGGATTGGTGGGCAGCGACCTTAATCAGCCCCAGCATTTT
CASSGLVGSDLNQPQHF